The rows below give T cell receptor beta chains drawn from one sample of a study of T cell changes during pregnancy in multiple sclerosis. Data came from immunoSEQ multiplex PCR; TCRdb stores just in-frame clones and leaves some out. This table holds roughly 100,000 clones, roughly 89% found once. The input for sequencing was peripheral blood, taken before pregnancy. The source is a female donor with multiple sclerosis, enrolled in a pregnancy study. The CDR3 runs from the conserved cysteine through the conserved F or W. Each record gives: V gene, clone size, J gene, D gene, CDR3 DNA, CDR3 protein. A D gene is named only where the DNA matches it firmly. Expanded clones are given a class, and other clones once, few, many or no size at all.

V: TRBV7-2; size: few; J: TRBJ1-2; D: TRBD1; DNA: TGTGCCAGCAGCTCACGGACAGGGGATCGGGGCTACACCTTC; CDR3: CASSSRTGDRGYTF
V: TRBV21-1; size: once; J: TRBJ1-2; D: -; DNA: TGTGCCAGCAGCAATGTCCCCTGCTTAAGGGGTCGCGATGGCTACACCTTC; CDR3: CASSNVPCLRGRDGYTF
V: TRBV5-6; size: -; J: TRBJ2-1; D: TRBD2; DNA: TGTGCCAGCAGCTCATTCGGGACTAGCGGGAGTAGGGGGCAGTTCTTC; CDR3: CASSSFGTSGSRGQFF
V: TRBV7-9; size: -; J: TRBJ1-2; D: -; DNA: TGTGCCAGCAACTTGATTGGGACAACCTATGGCTACACCTTC; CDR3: CASNLIGTTYGYTF
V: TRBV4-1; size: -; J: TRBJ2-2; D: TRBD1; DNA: TGCGCCAGCAGCCGAACAGGGGAGAGGACCGGGGAGCTGTTTTTT; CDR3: CASSRTGERTGELFF
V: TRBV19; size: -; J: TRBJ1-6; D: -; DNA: TGTGCCAGTAGTATAGGTTTCGGGAAATCCTATAATTCACCCCTCCACTTT; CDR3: CASSIGFGKSYNSPLHF
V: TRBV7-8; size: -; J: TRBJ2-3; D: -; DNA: TGTGCCAGCAGCTCCGGGAGGGGGCCGGATACGCAGTATTTT; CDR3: CASSSGRGPDTQYF
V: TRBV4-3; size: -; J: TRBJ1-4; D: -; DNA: TGCGCCAGCAGCCAAATCGGGTCCGAGGAAGCTAATGAAAAACTGTTTTTT; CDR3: CASSQIGSEEANEKLFF
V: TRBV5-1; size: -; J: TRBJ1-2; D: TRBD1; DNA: TGCGCCAGCAGCTGGGGACAGGGTCGTAGCTACACCTTC; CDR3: CASSWGQGRSYTF
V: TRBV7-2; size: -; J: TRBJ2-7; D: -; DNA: TGTGCCAGCAGCTTACAGGGATTATCCTACGAGCAGTACTTC; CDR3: CASSLQGLSYEQYF
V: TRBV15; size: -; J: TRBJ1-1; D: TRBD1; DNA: TGTGCCACCAGCACGACAGGGAATATGAACACTGAAGCTTTCTTT; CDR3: CATSTTGNMNTEAFF
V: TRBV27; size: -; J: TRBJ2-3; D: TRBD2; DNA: TGTGCCAGCAGTTCACCTAGCGGACCCACAGATACGCAGTATTTT; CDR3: CASSSPSGPTDTQYF
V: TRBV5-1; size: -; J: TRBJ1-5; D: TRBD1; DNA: TGCGCCAGCAGCTTGGGGGGACAGGGAGGTAGTCAGCCCCAGCATTTT; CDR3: CASSLGGQGGSQPQHF
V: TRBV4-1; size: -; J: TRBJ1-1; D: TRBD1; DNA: TGCGCCAGCAGCCGAGGCCAGGGGGCTCCGGGCACTGAAGCTTTCTTT; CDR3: CASSRGQGAPGTEAFF
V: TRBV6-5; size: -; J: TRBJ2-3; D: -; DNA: TGTGCCAGCAAGTCCACATTCCATACGCAGTATTTT; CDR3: CASKSTFHTQYF
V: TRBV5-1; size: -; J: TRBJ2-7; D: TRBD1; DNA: TGCGCCAGCAGCCCCGCCGGACAGGGAATTGTCCACGAGCAGTACTTC; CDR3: CASSPAGQGIVHEQYF
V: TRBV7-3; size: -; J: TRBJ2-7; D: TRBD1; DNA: TGTGCCAGCAACGGGACAGCTAGCTCCTACGAGCAGTACTTC; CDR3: CASNGTASSYEQYF
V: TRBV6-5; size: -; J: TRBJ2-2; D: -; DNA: TGTGCCAGCACCACGGGCACTAGGGGGACCGGGGAGCTGTTTTTT; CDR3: CASTTGTRGTGELFF
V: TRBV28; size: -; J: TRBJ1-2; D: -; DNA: TGTGCCAGCAGTCCGACAGGAGTCTATGGCTACACCTTC; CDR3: CASSPTGVYGYTF
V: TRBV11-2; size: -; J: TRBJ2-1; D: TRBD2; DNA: TGTGCCAGCAGCTCCTGGGCTAGCGGGCATTACAATGAGCAGTTCTTC; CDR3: CASSSWASGHYNEQFF
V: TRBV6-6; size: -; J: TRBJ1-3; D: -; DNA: TGTGCCAGCAGTTACCCCGGGACTTTAAGTGGAAACACCATATATTTT; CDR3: CASSYPGTLSGNTIYF
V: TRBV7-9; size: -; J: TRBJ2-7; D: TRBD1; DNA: TGTGCCAGCAGCTCGCTTACAGGGGGTAGGGACGAGCAGTACTTC; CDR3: CASSSLTGGRDEQYF
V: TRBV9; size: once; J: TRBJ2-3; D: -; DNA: TGTGCCAGCAGCGAGCTGGCGGGGAGCACAGATACGCAGTATTTT; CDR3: CASSELAGSTDTQYF
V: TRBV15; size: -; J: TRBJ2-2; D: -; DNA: TGTGCCACCAGCAGAGTACAAGCGAACACCGGGGAGCTGTTTTTT; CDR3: CATSRVQANTGELFF
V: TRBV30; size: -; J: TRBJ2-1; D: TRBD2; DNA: TGTGCCTGGAGTAAAGCTAGTCCGGGGGGTAGTGAGCAGTTCTTC; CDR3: CAWSKASPGGSEQFF
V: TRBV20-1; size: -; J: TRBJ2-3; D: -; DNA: TGCAGTGCTATTTTTCGGGATACGCAGTATTTT; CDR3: CSAIFRDTQYF
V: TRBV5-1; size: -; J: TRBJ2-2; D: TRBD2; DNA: TGCGCCAGCACACCCGCCCTAGCGGGAGATGCCGGGGAGCTGTTTTTT; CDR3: CASTPALAGDAGELFF
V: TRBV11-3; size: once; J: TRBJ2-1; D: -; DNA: TGTGCCAGCAGCTTACTTTCGTTCTACAATGAGCAGTTCTTC; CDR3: CASSLLSFYNEQFF
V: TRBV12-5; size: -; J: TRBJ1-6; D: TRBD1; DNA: TGTGCTAGTGGTGTCCAGGGACAGGTCTCAAGTAATTCACCCCTCCACTTT; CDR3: CASGVQGQVSSNSPLHF
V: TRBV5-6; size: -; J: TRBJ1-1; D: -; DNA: TGTGCCAGCAGCTTGGGTCAGGGATATATCGAAGCTTTCTTT; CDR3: CASSLGQGYIEAFF
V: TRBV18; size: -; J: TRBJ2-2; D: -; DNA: TGTGCCAGCTCACCCGGGACACAGAACACCGGGGAGCTGTTTTTT; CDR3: CASSPGTQNTGELFF
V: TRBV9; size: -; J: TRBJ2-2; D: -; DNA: TGTGCCAGCAGCCCCACCGAGGCTTCCGGGGAGCTGTTTTTT; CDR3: CASSPTEASGELFF
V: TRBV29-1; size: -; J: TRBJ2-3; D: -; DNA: TGCAGCGGCTCATTCGGTGGGGACAACACGCAGTATTTT; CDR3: CSGSFGGDNTQYF
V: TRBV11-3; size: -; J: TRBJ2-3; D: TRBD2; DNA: TGTGCCAGCAGCTTCCTAGCGGGAACAGATACGCAGTATTTT; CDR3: CASSFLAGTDTQYF
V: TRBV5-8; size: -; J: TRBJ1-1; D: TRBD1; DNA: TGTGCCAGCAGCCGTAGTAACAGGGGGACTGAAGCTTTCTTT; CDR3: CASSRSNRGTEAFF
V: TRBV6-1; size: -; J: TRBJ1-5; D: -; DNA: -; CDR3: CASSSSPDRGQPQHF